The rows below give T cell receptor beta chains drawn from one sample of a study of early T cells in non-severe SARS-CoV-2 infection. TCRdb reprocessed the 5' RACE reads via MiXCR and lists one record per CDR3 protein. In the table there are 50,000 to 60,000 distinct CDR3 sequences, approximately 10% of which are singletons. Sequencing used whole blood. The origin of the receptors is an adult who was a healthcare worker with PCR-confirmed SARS-CoV-2 infection or an uninfected control (not recorded which). The conserved cysteine and the conserved F or W are not part of the CDR3 here. A row's size may be missing; if present it is once, few, many or a size class.

CDR3 protein,V gene,clone size
ASSRFPGLNTGELF,TRBV11-3,many
ASSGGTSGRRYTQY,TRBV11-2,medium-sized
ASSQDTRTLTDTEAF,TRBV14,many
ASSPGLNAYEQY,TRBV5-1,few
ASSYSYRAPYEQY,TRBV6-5,few
ASSFSDRPYEQY,TRBV28,NA
AGSVDGTYGYT,TRBV9,NA
ASSFELSVYEQY,TRBV5-4,many
ASSLALDRDTEAF,TRBV7-6,few
ASRRDTNQPQH,TRBV2,once
SVERVANDNEQF,TRBV29-1,NA
ASSQDFSTSPLH,TRBV14,few
ASRLRTDAYEQY,TRBV28,few
ASSFRALWNTEAF,TRBV12-3/TRBV12-4,NA
ASSVYGGTNTEAF,TRBV9,few
ASSVTTRTGGTDTQY,TRBV9,few
ASSPVETGELF,TRBV12-3/TRBV12-4,few
ASSPGTSGGVVETQY,TRBV7-6,many
ASIASYQETQY,TRBV2,NA
ASSPFTEVTGELF,TRBV14,NA
AISESSGGPDTQY,TRBV10-3,few
SASIRDTEAF,TRBV20-1,many
SAPVGVNQPQH,TRBV20-1,NA
ASRQGGTGELF,TRBV28,many
ASSLDRGPYNEQF,TRBV7-2,few
ASSQGGSNQPQH,TRBV28,few
ASSQDQGRNQPQH,TRBV3-1,few
ASTPGLGETQY,TRBV12-3/TRBV12-4,few
ASSLASDTQY,TRBV5-1,once
ASSVIQDTEAF,TRBV6-1,few
ASKESNSGNTIY,TRBV6-6,few
ASRGTSGRTTGELF,TRBV2,many
ASSLGVSDTGELF,TRBV5-1,few
ASSLAGIQETQY,TRBV7-9,many
ASRMTGGYSSYEQY,TRBV6-5,many
ASTGTREVFEQF,TRBV19,NA
ASSEGTGGSGNTIY,TRBV12-3/TRBV12-4,few
ASSSPGGSRSYEQY,TRBV6-6,many
ASSDKTGGGRQY,TRBV6-1,many
ASESNTGELF,TRBV6-5,many
ASSQAGWNEKLF,TRBV3-1,many
ASRQGHPNGYT,TRBV28,few
SALGPLATDTQY,TRBV20-1,NA
ASSSGTARNSPLH,TRBV27,few
ASSLGTQGIGEQY,TRBV7-2,few
ASRLVVDQSQY,TRBV12-2,few
ASSQDIRGSYEQY,TRBV3-1,NA
SASPQATGELF,TRBV20-1,many
AWSASYEQY,TRBV30,few
AISESLSGRGQETQY,TRBV10-3,NA
AIKEGLEGNQPQH,TRBV10-3,NA
ASRAGGFYGYT,TRBV28,NA
ASSLRTSGNDNEQF,TRBV7-8,NA
ASSAGLAGGETDTQY,TRBV11-1,NA
ASSPVTHETQY,TRBV5-1,many
SARGGREYEQY,TRBV20-1,many
ASSLAGGNNEQF,TRBV7-3,many
ASTSEGTSTDTQY,TRBV11-2,many
ASSLMGTGELF,TRBV27,NA